The rows below give T cell receptor beta chains drawn from one sample of a study of T cell repertoires in cytomegalovirus infection. These receptors lack a known antigen. MiXCR, applied by TCRdb to the reads, yields one record per CDR3 protein. Of fewer than 900,000 distinct CDR3 sequences listed, almost 30% are singletons. Source: cultured CD8+ T cells from PBMCs, taken from culture after CMV antigen stimulation. The receptors were gathered from a human donor in good health (CMV status not recorded). Some clones in this sample may be carry-over from other donors' samples. Both conserved end residues are part of each CDR3. Each record gives: J gene, V gene, CDR3 protein.

J: TRBJ2-1; V: TRBV4-3; CDR3: CASRQEWDRVNEQFF
J: TRBJ2-5; V: TRBV10-3; CDR3: CAISLAVQETQYF
J: TRBJ2-3; V: TRBV7-2; CDR3: CASSSFGQGTDTQYF
J: TRBJ1-3; V: TRBV7-6; CDR3: CASSLRVRDLDSGNTIYF
J: TRBJ2-5; V: TRBV7-6; CDR3: CASSGTGGGKTQYF
J: TRBJ2-3; V: TRBV7-8; CDR3: CASSLSSGTDFTDTQYF
J: TRBJ1-1; V: TRBV19; CDR3: CASSGLVNTEAFF
J: TRBJ1-5; V: TRBV2; CDR3: CASSRDSGATNQPQHF
J: TRBJ2-1; V: TRBV12-5; CDR3: CASGEGGINEQFF
J: TRBJ2-3; V: TRBV7-9; CDR3: CASSLAMRGDEDTQYF
J: TRBJ1-1; V: TRBV7-2; CDR3: CASSTTGYNTEAFF
J: TRBJ1-5; V: TRBV6-2/TRBV6-3; CDR3: CASSLSLWGSGNQPQHF
J: TRBJ1-2; V: TRBV4-2; CDR3: CASTEDLSMGGYTF
J: TRBJ1-1; V: TRBV12-5; CDR3: CASGFGTGAREAFF
J: TRBJ1-1; V: TRBV6-2/TRBV6-3; CDR3: CASSYTPVNTEAFF
J: TRBJ1-4; V: TRBV27; CDR3: CASSFSKDEKLFF
J: TRBJ2-2; V: TRBV6-5; CDR3: CASSYFRVSGELFF
J: TRBJ2-1; V: TRBV20-1; CDR3: CSARDLGLGGSSYNEQFF
J: TRBJ2-1; V: TRBV25-1; CDR3: CASSGGAGTSPWYEQFF
J: TRBJ2-7; V: TRBV7-6; CDR3: CASSAGTGTTYEQYF
J: TRBJ2-7; V: TRBV20-1; CDR3: CSARAGKGGYEQYF
J: TRBJ1-3; V: TRBV20-1; CDR3: CSARDWGGSGNTIYF
J: TRBJ2-1; V: TRBV19; CDR3: CASSIGLTSGGPLYNEQFF
J: TRBJ2-5; V: TRBV7-2; CDR3: CASSPLAGGPLGQETQYF
J: TRBJ2-3; V: TRBV5-6; CDR3: CASSISSGGTDTQYF
J: TRBJ1-1; V: TRBV12-3/TRBV12-4; CDR3: CASSFNGAEAFF
J: TRBJ1-1; V: TRBV6-8; CDR3: CATTGRANTEAFF
J: TRBJ1-2; V: TRBV15; CDR3: CATSRSGETEIHGRTF
J: TRBJ1-2; V: TRBV7-9; CDR3: CASRKGTGEHF
J: TRBJ2-6; V: TRBV29-1; CDR3: CSVPQPAAGANVLTF
J: TRBJ2-5; V: TRBV7-9; CDR3: CASSLANAGGIETQYF
J: TRBJ1-2; V: TRBV19; CDR3: CASMRGGGYTF
J: TRBJ2-1; V: TRBV29-1; CDR3: CSVEGVRLQERDNEQFF
J: TRBJ1-2; V: TRBV12-3/TRBV12-4; CDR3: CASSLIPTGSRTSGYTF
J: TRBJ2-7; V: TRBV10-3; CDR3: CAIIQFQREQYF
J: TRBJ2-7; V: TRBV6-1; CDR3: CASSEKGVPTYEQYF
J: TRBJ2-7; V: TRBV6-1; CDR3: CASSGPRQGTTYEQYF
J: TRBJ2-2; V: TRBV9; CDR3: CASSVARLAANTGELFF
J: TRBJ2-7; V: TRBV27; CDR3: CASSFSGTGFYEQYF
J: TRBJ2-2; V: TRBV4-2; CDR3: CASSQDSYSNTGELFF